This T cell receptor beta chain derives from a study of post-analysis software for immune sequencing data. Study details: Courses of disease covered relapsing-remitting, secondary progressive and progressive-relapsing multiple sclerosis.

This CDR3 spans 14 amino acids. CDR1 is SGHAT, CDR2 FQDESV, per germline (reference sequence). The ends were cut back, 2 bases at V and 2 bases at J, with 9 bases in the middle. Unique molecular identifiers tagged the TCR beta cDNA libraries. Each sample of roughly 0.9 to 11 million input T cells yielded about 500,000 cDNA molecules, so each molecule approximated one T cell. TCRdb used MiXCR to reprocess the PCR reads, holding one entry per CDR3 protein. The sample carries roughly 400,000 distinct CDR3 sequences, 30% to 45% recorded once. Study conclusions and caveats: Controls showed lower frequencies than patients for four to six TRBV segments, and TRBV5-6, TRBV5-1 and TRBV20-1 were among these. Significantly decreased normalized Chao1 diversity was recorded for multiple sclerosis patients relative to controls. Co-batched samples clustered tightly together by F measure.

With regard to this clonotype: Its antigen remains unknown.

Sequencing used blood. The origin of this receptor is a girl aged 2 to 9 with multiple sclerosis. J is TRBJ1-1 and V is TRBV11-1; D is unclear. CDR3 bases: TGTGCCAGCAGCTTAATGGAGGGAAACACTGAAGCTTTCTTT. Protein: CASSLMEGNTEAFF.